The clone carrying this TCR beta chain has a count of ten or more. Its antigen is unknown. The CDR3 sequence is 15 residues long. J lost 7 bases, V lost 2 bases, and 8 bases had no gene match. Through a sample-barcoded 5' primer and a J-beta primer mix, a second PCR was run for roughly 6 to 12 cycles. TCRdb recomputed calls from the 5' RACE reads with MiXCR, one row per CDR3 protein. The data show 800,000 to 950,000 distinct CDR3 sequences, roughly 48% seen once. This specimen comes from a study of blood T cells in healthy people across ages. Study-wide findings and caveats: Donors of long life had a larger count of naive CD4+ cells and greater diversity than aged donors.

Each donor's blood draw was around 9.2 milliliters of peripheral blood. The sequence was collected from a man aged 25 to 40 in good health. This sequence joins TRBV12-3 or TRBV12-4 and TRBJ1-5; 7 bases align to TRBD1. The sample was blood. The CDR3 DNA reads TGTGCCAGCAGTTTACGTCCAACAGGGGAGCAGCCCCAGCATTTT. Protein: CASSLRPTGEQPQHF.